This T cell receptor beta chain was documented in a study of blood T cell repertoires in COVID-19. In the study overall: Collection of acute and convalescent COVID-19 samples took place in the United States, Italy and Spain.

Sequencing used immunoSEQ multiplex PCR; TCRdb keeps in-frame clones, though not all of them. There are roughly 190,000 clones in the sample; 65% to 85% occur only once, and roughly 3.2% lies in the top ten. The sample comprised PBMCs or T cells enriched from blood (not recorded which). This TCR was sampled from a woman in her 30s who had recovered from COVID-19.

This CDR3 reads CASILQGVNTEAFF. The CDR3 DNA follows: TGTGCCAGCATACTACAGGGGGTGAACACTGAAGCTTTCTTT. J is TRBJ1-1 and V is TRBV2, with TRBD1 matching over 8 bases. Germline V gene lookup returns CDR1 SNHLY and CDR2 FYNNEI. V lost 7 bases, J lost 0 bases, and 4 bases stayed unmatched. CDR3 size: 14 residues. Using reference TRBV2 and TRBJ1-1 for the parts outside the CDR3, the full variable domain is EPEVTQTPSHQVTQMGQEVILRCVPISNHLYFYWYRQILGQKVEFLVSFYNNEISEKSEIFDDQFSVERPDGSNFTLKIRSTKLEDSAMYFCASILQGVNTEAFFGQGTRLTVV.